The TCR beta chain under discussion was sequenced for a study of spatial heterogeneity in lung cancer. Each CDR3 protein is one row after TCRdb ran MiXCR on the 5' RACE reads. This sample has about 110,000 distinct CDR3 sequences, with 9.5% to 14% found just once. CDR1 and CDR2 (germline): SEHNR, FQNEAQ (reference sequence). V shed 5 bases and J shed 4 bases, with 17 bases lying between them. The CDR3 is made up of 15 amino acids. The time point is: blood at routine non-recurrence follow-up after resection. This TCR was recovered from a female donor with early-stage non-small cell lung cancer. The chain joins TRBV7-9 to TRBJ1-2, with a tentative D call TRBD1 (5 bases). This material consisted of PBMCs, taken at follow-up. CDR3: CASSPDSPPTYGYTF. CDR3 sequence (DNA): TGTGCCAGCAGCCCAGACAGCCCTCCTACCTATGGCTACACCTTC. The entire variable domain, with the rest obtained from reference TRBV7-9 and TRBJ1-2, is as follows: DTGVSQNPRHKITKRGQNVTFRCDPISEHNRLYWYRQTLGQGPEFLTYFQNEAQLEKSRLLSDRFSAERPKGSFSTLEIQRTEQGDSAMYLCASSPDSPPTYGYTFGSGTRLTVV.